These 26 T cell receptor beta chains share one sample of origin, sequenced in a study of CXCR3-negative and CXCR3-positive naive CD8 T cells (dated by TCRdb to the late 2010s). Sequencing took place on a NextSeq 550. The Human TCR Profiling Kit (MiLaboratory) was used to make UMI-labeled 5' RACE TRB cDNA libraries. TCRdb reprocessed the reads and assigns one entry to each CDR3 protein sequence, leaving out DNA. Per the sample table, the count is approximately 74,000 distinct CDR3 sequences. The ten biggest clones cover 1.5% to 2% of the sample. The specimen sequenced was naive CXCR3- CD8+ T cells from blood. Reading the label with the study, this specimen's cell subset or site is: CD45RO-CCR7+CD27+CD95- naive CD8+ T cells lacking CXCR3 (TNR3-). The receptors originated from a human donor in good health. Some clones in this sample may be carry-over from other donors' samples.

The gene calls are TRBV4-2 and TRBJ1-1. The CDR3 spans 14 residues. Germline values: CDR1 LGHNA, CDR2 YNFKEQ. CDR3 region: CASSQDKGPTGAFF.

The chain couples TRBV12-3 or TRBV12-4 to TRBJ2-7; as DNA is missing, the TRBD1 call by TCRdb cannot be tested. The CDR3 is 16 amino acids. The CDR3 loop reads CASSNYRGRNRYEQYF.

This chain links TRBV7-6 with TRBJ2-7; the TCRdb call, TRBD2, lacks DNA for checking. Germline V CDR1 and CDR2: SGHVS, FNYEAQ. The CDR3 sequence is 16 residues long. The CDR3 loop reads CASSLALAGDSYEQYF.

This chain links TRBV6-1 with TRBJ2-1; TCRdb's D call, TRBD1, is unchecked because there is no DNA. Germline assignment: CDR1 MNHNS and CDR2 SASEGT. The CDR3 contains 15 residues. CDR3 region: CASSEEATGGNEQFF.

This sequence joins TRBV9 and TRBJ2-3; the D gene TCRdb calls, TRBD2, cannot be checked with no DNA. The CDR3 spans 16 residues. The germline V gene has CDR1 SGDLS and CDR2 YYNGEE. The CDR3 is CASSVYSGPSTDTQYF. Supplemented by reference TRBV9 and TRBJ2-3, the full variable domain reads DSGVTQTPKHLITATGQRVTLRCSPRSGDLSVYWYQQSLDQGLQFLIQYYNGEERAKGNILERFSAQQFPDLHSELNLSSLELGDSALYFCASSVYSGPSTDTQYFGPGTRLTVL.

This chain links TRBV29-1 with TRBJ2-7. The germline V gene encodes CDR1 SQVTM and CDR2 ANQGSEA. The CDR3 consists of 11 residues. CDR3: CSVHQDYEQYF.

The V gene is TRBV29-1, the J gene TRBJ2-7; there is no DNA to check the TCRdb D call of TRBD2. The CDR3 extends over 13 amino acids. CDR1 is SQVTM, CDR2 ANQGSEA, per germline. The CDR3 protein is CSVEDPQDYEQYF.

The chain recombines TRBV20-1 with TRBJ2-7; without DNA, the TCRdb call of TRBD1 cannot be checked. Germline CDR1 and CDR2: DFQATT and SNEGSKA (reference sequence). The CDR3 is made up of 15 amino acids. This CDR3 reads CSARDYQGVMYEQYF.

This sequence joins TRBV28 and TRBJ2-1; TCRdb names TRBD1, which stays unverified in the absence of DNA. The CDR3 is made up of 16 amino acids. Germline V gene lookup returns CDR1 MDHEN and CDR2 SYDVKM. The CDR3 region is CASNQQLQGAYNEQFF.

This chain links TRBV5-1 with TRBJ2-7; without DNA, the TCRdb call of TRBD1 cannot be checked. Germline V lookup: CDR1 SGHRS, CDR2 YFSETQ. The CDR3 runs 13 residues. CDR3 sequence: CASTGTDAYEQYF.

This rearrangement joins TRBV21-1 to TRBJ2-2. TRBV21-1 is a documented pseudogene. The CDR3 spans 14 residues. The CDR3 region is CASKECSVTGELFF.

This chain links TRBV29-1 with TRBJ2-2; the D call from TCRdb, TRBD1, cannot be confirmed without DNA. This CDR3 has 15 residues. CDR1 and CDR2 (germline): SQVTM, ANQGSEA. CDR3 sequence reads: CSVEKGTGNTGELFF.

J is TRBJ1-1 and V is TRBV20-1. CDR1 DFQATT and CDR2 SNEGSKA come from the germline V gene (reference sequence). This CDR3 comprises 14 residues. The CDR3 protein is CSALRLGENTEAFF.

The chain has TRBV24-1 and TRBJ2-5; TCRdb proposes TRBD1, but this gene call is untestable without DNA. The CDR3 is made up of 13 amino acids. From germline, CDR1 is KGHDR and CDR2 SFDVKD. CDR3 region: CATSGGAGETQYF.

The gene calls are TRBV7-6 and TRBJ2-7; TCRdb outputs TRBD1, but without DNA this stays unchecked. CDR3 size: 16 residues. Germline V gives CDR1 SGHVS, CDR2 FNYEAQ. CDR3 protein: CASSQHRGRLSYEQYF. The variable domain in full, with the rest retrieved from reference TRBV7-6 and TRBJ2-7, is GAGVSQSPRYKVTKRGQDVALRCDPISGHVSLYWYRQALGQGPEFLTYFNYEAQQDKSGLPNDRFSAERPEGSISTLTIQRTEQRDSAMYRCASSQHRGRLSYEQYFGPGTRLTVT.

The V and J genes are TRBV7-8 and TRBJ2-4; TCRdb outputs TRBD2, but without DNA this stays unchecked. In germline, CDR1 is SGHVS, CDR2 FQNEAQ. The CDR3 runs 17 residues. The CDR3 reads CASSSTGPSRTKNIQYF.

The chain carries TRBV19 and TRBJ2-3. The CDR3 loop spans 15 amino acids. CDR1 LNHDA and CDR2 SQIVND come from the germline V gene (reference sequence). The CDR3 loop is CASSPEPTSTDTQYF. The variable domain in full, completed from reference TRBV19 and TRBJ2-3, reads DGGITQSPKYLFRKEGQNVTLSCEQNLNHDAMYWYRQDPGQGLRLIYYSQIVNDFQKGDIAEGYSVSREKKESFPLTVTSAQKNPTAFYLCASSPEPTSTDTQYFGPGTRLTVL.

The rearrangement uses TRBV5-1 and TRBJ2-3; TCRdb's assignment of TRBD2 cannot be checked, as there is no DNA. Germline CDR1 reads SGHRS; CDR2 reads YFSETQ. The CDR3 has 12 residues. Here the CDR3 reads CASALDSYTQYF.

This sequence joins TRBV9 and TRBJ2-2; TCRdb names TRBD1, which stays unverified in the absence of DNA. The CDR3 runs to 16 residues. Germline V gene lookup returns CDR1 SGDLS and CDR2 YYNGEE. The CDR3: CASSAPSGGETGELFF. Variable domain in full (rest from reference TRBV9 and TRBJ2-2): DSGVTQTPKHLITATGQRVTLRCSPRSGDLSVYWYQQSLDQGLQFLIQYYNGEERAKGNILERFSAQQFPDLHSELNLSSLELGDSALYFCASSAPSGGETGELFFGEGSRLTVL.

The chain employs TRBV28 and TRBJ2-1; TCRdb indicates TRBD2, and absent DNA this call remains unverified. Germline-derived CDR1 and CDR2 are MDHEN and SYDVKM. The CDR3 length is 17 residues. CDR3 region: CASSFSRAGTSYNEQFF.

J is TRBJ2-7 and V is TRBV9; the D call from TCRdb, TRBD1, cannot be confirmed without DNA. Germline CDR1 is SGDLS and CDR2 is YYNGEE. This CDR3 has 14 amino acids. This chain's CDR3 is CASSVGGTGHEQYF.

The CDR3 loop reads CASSQVGQTNYGYTF. The chain has TRBV4-1 and TRBJ1-2; TCRdb's D call, TRBD1, is unchecked because there is no DNA. Per the germline V gene, CDR1 is MGHRA and CDR2 is YSYEKL. This CDR3 is built from 15 residues.

The chain carries TRBV20-1 and TRBJ1-2. The germline gives CDR1 DFQATT, CDR2 SNEGSKA (reference sequence). There are 12 residues in the CDR3. CDR3 in amino acids: CSARWLEYGYTF.

The chain links TRBV29-1 to TRBJ1-4. Germline V gene data show CDR1 as SQVTM and CDR2 as ANQGSEA. The CDR3 sequence is 12 residues long. The CDR3 loop reads CSVVWGGEKLFF.

This chain uses TRBV6-2 or TRBV6-3 with TRBJ2-1. Germline CDR1 reads MNHEY; CDR2 reads SVGEGT. The CDR3 consists of 12 residues. The CDR3 region is CASSPDWNEQFF.

V and J are TRBV28 and TRBJ2-2; no DNA is available, so the TRBD1 call from TCRdb remains unchecked. This CDR3 comprises 14 residues. The V gene's germline CDR1 is MDHEN and CDR2 SYDVKM. The CDR3: CASSLDRPTGELFF.